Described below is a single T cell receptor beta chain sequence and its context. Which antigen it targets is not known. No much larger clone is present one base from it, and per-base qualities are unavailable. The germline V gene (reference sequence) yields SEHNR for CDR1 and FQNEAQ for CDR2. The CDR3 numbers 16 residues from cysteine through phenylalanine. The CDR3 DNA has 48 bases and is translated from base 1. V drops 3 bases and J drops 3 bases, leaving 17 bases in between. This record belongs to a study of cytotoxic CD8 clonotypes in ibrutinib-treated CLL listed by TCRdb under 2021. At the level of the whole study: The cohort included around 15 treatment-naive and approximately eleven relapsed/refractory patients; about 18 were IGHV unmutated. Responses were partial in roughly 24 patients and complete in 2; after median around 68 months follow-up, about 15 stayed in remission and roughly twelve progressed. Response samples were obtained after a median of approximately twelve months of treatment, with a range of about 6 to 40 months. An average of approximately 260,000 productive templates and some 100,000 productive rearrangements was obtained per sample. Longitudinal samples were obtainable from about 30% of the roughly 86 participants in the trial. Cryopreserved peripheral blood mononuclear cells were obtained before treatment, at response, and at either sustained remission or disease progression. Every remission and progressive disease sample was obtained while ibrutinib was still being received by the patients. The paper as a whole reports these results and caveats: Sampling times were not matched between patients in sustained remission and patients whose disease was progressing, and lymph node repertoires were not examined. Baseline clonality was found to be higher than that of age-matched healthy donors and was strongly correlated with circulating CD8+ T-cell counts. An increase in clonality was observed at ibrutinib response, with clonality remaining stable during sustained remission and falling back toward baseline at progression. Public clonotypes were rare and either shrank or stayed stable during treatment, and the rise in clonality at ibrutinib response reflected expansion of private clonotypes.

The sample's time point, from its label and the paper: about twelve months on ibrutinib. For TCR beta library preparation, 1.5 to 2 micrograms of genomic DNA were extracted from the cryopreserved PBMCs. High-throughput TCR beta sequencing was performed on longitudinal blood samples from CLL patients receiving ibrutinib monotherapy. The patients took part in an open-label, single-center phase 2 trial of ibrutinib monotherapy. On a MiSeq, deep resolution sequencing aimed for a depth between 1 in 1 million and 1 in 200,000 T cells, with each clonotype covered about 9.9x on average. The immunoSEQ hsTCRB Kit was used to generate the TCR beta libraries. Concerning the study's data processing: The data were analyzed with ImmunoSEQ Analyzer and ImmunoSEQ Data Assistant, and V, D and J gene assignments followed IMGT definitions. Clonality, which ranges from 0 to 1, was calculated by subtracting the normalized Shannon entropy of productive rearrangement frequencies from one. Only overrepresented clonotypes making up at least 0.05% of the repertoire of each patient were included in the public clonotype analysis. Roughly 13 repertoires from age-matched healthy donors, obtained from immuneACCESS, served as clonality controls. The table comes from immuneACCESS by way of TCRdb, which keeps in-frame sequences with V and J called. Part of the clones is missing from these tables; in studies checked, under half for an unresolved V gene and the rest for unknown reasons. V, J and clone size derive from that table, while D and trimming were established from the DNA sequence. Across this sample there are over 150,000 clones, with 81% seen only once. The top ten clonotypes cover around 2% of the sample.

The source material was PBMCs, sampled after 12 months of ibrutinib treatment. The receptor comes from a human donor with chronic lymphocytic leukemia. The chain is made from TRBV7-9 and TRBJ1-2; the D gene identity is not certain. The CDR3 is CASSLGRVSSDYGYTF. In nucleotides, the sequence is TGTGCCAGCAGCTTGGGGAGGGTATCGTCGGACTATGGCTACACCTTC.